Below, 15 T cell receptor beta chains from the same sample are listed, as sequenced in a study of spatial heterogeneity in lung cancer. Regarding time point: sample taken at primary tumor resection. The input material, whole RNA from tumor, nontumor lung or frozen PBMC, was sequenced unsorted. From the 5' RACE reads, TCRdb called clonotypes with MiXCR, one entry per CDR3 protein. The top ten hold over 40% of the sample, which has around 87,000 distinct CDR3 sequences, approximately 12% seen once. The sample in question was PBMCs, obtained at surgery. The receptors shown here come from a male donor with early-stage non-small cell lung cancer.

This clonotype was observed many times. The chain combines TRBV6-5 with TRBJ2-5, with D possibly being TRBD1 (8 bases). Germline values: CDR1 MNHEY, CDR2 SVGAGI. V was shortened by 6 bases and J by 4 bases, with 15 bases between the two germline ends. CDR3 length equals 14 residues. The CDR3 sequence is CASRRQGRGETQYF. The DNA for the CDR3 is TGTGCCAGCAGAAGACAGGGGAGGGGAGAGACCCAGTACTTC.

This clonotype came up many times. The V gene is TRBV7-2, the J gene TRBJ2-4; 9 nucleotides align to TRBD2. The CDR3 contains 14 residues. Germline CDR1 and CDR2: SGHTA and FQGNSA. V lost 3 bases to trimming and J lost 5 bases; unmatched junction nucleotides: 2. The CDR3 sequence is CASSFAGGQNIQYF. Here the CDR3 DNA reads TGTGCCAGCAGCTTTGCGGGGGGGCAAAACATTCAGTACTTC.

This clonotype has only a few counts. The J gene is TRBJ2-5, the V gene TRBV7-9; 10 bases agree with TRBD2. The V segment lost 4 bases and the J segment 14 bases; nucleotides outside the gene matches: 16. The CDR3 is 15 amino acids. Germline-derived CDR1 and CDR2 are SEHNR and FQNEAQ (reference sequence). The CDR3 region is CASSSDTRTSGDDYF. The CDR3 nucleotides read TGTGCCAGCAGCTCCGATACCCGGACTAGCGGTGACGATTACTTC.

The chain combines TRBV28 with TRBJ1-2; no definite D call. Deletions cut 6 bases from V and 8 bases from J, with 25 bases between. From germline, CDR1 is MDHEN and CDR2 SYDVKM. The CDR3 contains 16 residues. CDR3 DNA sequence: TGTGCCAGCAGCCCGAACTTACTACAATCCTTGGAAGGCTACACCTTC. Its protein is CASSPNLLQSLEGYTF.

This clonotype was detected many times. In DNA, the CDR3 is TGCGCCAGCAGGGGAGACGGTGAAGCTTTCTTT. Translating gives CASRGDGEAFF. The chain joins TRBV10-1 to TRBJ1-1, with D uncertain. The V gene's germline CDR1 is WNHNN and CDR2 SYGVQD (reference sequence). The CDR3 spans 11 residues. V lost 6 bases, J lost 7 bases, and 9 bases lay in between.

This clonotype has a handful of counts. In DNA form, the CDR3 reads TGCAGCGTTGGAGTGGGGGGTGGAACCAAAAACATTCAGTACTTC. It specifies CSVGVGGGTKNIQYF. This rearrangement joins TRBV29-1 to TRBJ2-4; the D gene is possibly TRBD2 (6 bases). This CDR3 spans 15 amino acids. Per germline, CDR1 SQVTM and CDR2 ANQGSEA. Trimming stripped 4 bases from V and 2 bases from J, with 15 bases between.

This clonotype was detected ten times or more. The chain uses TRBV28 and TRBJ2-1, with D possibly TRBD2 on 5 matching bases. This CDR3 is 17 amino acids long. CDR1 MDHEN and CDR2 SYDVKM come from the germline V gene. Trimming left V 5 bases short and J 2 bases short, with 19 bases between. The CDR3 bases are TGTGCCAGCAGTATCGCCCAAGGGAGTTGGGCCTACAATGAGCAGTTCTTC. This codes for CASSIAQGSWAYNEQFF.

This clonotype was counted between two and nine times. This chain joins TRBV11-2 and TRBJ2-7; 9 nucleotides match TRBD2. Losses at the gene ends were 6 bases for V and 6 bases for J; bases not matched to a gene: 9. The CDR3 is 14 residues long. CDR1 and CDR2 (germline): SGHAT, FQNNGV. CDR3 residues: CASSISGGFLEQYF. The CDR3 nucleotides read TGTGCCAGCAGTATCAGCGGGGGGTTTCTCGAGCAGTACTTC.

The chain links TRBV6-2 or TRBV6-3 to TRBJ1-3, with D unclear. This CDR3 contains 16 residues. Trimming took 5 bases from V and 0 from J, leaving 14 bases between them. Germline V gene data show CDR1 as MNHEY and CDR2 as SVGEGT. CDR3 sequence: CASSDIKVLSGNTIYF. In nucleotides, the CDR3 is TGTGCCAGCAGTGACATCAAGGTCCTCTCTGGAAACACCATATATTTT.

In DNA, the CDR3 is TGTGCCAGTAGATCCGGACAGGGACCTTCCTACGAGCAGTACTTC. Its translation: CASRSGQGPSYEQYF. The V call is TRBV19, the J call TRBJ2-7, with 8 nucleotides matching TRBD1. In germline, CDR1 is LNHDA, CDR2 SQIVND (reference sequence). The CDR3 contains 15 residues. V was pared by 6 bases and J by 1 base, with 8 bases of the junction left unmatched.

The CDR3 reads CASSLRGLDTGELFF. The CDR3 DNA is TGTGCCAGCAGCTTAAGGGGGTTGGACACCGGGGAGCTGTTTTTT. The chain couples TRBV7-8 to TRBJ2-2; the D gene is possibly TRBD1 (6 bases). This CDR3 spans 15 amino acids. Trimming left V 2 bases short and J 3 bases short, with 10 bases between. The germline CDR1 and CDR2 sequences are SGHVS and FQNEAQ. Complete variable domain (other parts from reference TRBV7-8 and TRBJ2-2): GAGVSQSPRYKVAKRGQDVALRCDPISGHVSLFWYQQALGQGPEFLTYFQNEAQLDKSGLPSDRFFAERPEGSVSTLKIQRTQQEDSAVYLCASSLRGLDTGELFFGEGSRLTVL.

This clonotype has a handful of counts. The CDR3 region is CASSQDARAVSPLHF. The CDR3 DNA is TGTGCCAGCAGCCAAGATGCCAGGGCGGTTTCACCCCTCCACTTT. This rearrangement joins TRBV3-1 to TRBJ1-6; TRBD1 might be the D (5 bases). The CDR3 has 15 residues. With 0 bases removed from V and 9 bases from J, the gap between germline ends came to 12 bases. The germline CDR1 and CDR2 sequences are LGHDT and YNNKEL (reference sequence).

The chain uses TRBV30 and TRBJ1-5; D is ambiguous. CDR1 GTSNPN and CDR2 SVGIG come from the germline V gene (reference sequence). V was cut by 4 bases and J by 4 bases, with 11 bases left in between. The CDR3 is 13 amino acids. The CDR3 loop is CAWNRQENQPQHF. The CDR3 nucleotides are TGTGCCTGGAATAGGCAGGAAAATCAGCCCCAGCATTTT.

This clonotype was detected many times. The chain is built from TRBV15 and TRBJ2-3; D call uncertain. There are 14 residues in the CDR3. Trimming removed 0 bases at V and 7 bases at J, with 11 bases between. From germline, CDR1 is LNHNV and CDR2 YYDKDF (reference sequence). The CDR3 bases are TGTGCCACCAGCAGAGATGGACCCAAGTATACGCAGTATTTT. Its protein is CATSRDGPKYTQYF.

The CDR3 sequence: CASSFHGEEQYF. CDR3 in DNA: TGTGCCAGCAGCTTTCACGGGGAAGAGCAGTACTTC. The chain has TRBV11-2 and TRBJ2-7; TRBD2 might be the D (5 bases). This CDR3 is built from 12 residues. CDR1 and CDR2 (germline): SGHAT, FQNNGV. With 3 bases removed from V and 7 bases from J, the gap between germline ends came to 10 bases.